This T cell receptor (beta chain) is from a study of immune heterogeneity within non-small cell lung tumors. Overall study: The composition of the tumors was 4 squamous cell carcinomas, 10 non-squamous carcinomas and 1 not otherwise specified.

The CDR3 contains 13 residues. Germline CDR1 DFQATT, CDR2 SNEGSKA (reference sequence). The ends were cut back, 3 bases at V and 4 bases at J, with 13 bases in the middle. TCR beta CDR3 was amplified by multiplex PCR using 32 V and 13 J primers. One entry per CDR3 protein results from TCRdb running MiXCR on the multiplex PCR reads. The sample contains around 9,600 distinct CDR3 sequences, 31% of which appear only once. Regarding the study as a whole: Individual patients mostly differed in their high-frequency T-cell receptor beta clonotypes. Although only moderate, the correlation of local T-cell clonality with local tumor mutational burden was significant (R roughly 0.35).

As concerns this clonotype: Antigen specificity is unknown. Since a much larger clone is just one base distant, this may be a read error. The CDR3 does not close with the conserved phenylalanine or tryptophan, likely indicating a read error.

Template material for each sample was about 0.55 ug of bulk tumor genomic DNA. Several widely spaced biopsies per primary tumor were taken during surgery. Those enrolled were patients newly diagnosed with untreated non-small cell lung cancer and undergoing curative surgery. Newly diagnosed non-small cell lung cancer patients undergoing curative-intent surgery served as donors. Sequencing was performed on lung tumor tissue. The genes are TRBV20-1 and TRBJ2-7; maybe TRBD1 (5 bases). The TCR originated in a man between 60 and 75 years old with non-small cell lung cancer. CDR3 in DNA: TGCAGTGCTAGTGATACAGGAGCTTACGAGCAGTACCTC. This gives the protein CSASDTGAYEQYL.